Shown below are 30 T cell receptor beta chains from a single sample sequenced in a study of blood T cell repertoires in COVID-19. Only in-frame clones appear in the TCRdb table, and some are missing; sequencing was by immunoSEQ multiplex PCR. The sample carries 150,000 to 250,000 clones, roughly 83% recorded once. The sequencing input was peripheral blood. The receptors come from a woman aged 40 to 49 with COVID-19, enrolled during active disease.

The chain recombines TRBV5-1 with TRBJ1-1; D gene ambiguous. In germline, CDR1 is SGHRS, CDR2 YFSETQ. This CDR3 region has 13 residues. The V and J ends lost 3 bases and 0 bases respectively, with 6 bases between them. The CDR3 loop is CASSSLLNTEAFF. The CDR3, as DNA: TGCGCCAGCAGCTCCCTCTTGAACACTGAAGCTTTCTTT.

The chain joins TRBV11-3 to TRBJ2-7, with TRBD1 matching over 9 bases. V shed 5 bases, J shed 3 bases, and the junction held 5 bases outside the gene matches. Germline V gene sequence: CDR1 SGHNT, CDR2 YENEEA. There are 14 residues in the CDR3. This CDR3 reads CASSQTGGDYEQYF. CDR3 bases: TGTGCCAGCAGCCAGACAGGGGGGGACTACGAGCAGTACTTC.

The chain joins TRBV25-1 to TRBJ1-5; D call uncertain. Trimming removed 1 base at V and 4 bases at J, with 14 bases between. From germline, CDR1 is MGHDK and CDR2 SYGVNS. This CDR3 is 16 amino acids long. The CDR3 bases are TGTGCCAGCAGTGAATCGGACTCTAAGTTAAATCAGCCCCAGCATTTT. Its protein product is CASSESDSKLNQPQHF.

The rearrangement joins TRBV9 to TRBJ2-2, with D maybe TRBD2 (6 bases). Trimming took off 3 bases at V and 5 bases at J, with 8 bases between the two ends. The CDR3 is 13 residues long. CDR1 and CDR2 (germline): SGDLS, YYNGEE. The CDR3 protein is CASSAGGTGELFF. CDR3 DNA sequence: TGTGCCAGCAGCGCCGGGGGTACCGGGGAGCTGTTTTTT.

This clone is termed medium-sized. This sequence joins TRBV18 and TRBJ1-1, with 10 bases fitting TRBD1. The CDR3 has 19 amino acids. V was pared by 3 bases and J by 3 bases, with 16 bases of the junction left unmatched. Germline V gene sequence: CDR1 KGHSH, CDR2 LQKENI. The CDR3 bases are TGTGCCAGCTCACCCGCCCTACCGGGACAGGGGCCGCCTGACACTGAAGCTTTCTTT. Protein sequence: CASSPALPGQGPPDTEAFF.

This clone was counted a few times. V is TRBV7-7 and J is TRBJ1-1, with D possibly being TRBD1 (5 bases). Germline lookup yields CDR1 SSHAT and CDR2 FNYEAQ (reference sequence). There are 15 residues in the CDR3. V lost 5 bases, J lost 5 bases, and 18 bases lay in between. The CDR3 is CASSPGGGVGTEAFF. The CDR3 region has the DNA TGTGCCAGCAGCCCCGGTGGGGGGGTAGGGACTGAAGCTTTCTTT. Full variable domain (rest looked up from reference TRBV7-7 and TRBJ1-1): GAGVSQSPRYKVTKRGQDVTLRCDPISSHATLYWYQQALGQGPEFLTYFNYEAQPDKSGLPSDRFSAERPEGSISTLTIQRTEQRDSAMYRCASSPGGGVGTEAFFGQGTRLTVV.

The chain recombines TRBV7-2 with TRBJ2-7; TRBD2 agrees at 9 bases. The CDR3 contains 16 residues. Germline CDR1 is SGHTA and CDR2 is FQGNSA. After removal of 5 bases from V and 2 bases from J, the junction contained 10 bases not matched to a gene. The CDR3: CASSQGGLALTYEQYF. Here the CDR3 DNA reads TGTGCCAGCAGCCAAGGAGGACTAGCGTTAACCTACGAGCAGTACTTC.

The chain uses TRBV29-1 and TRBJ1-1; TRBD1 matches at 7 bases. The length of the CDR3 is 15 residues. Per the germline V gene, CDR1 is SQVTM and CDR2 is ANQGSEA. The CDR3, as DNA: TGCAGTGCAATTGGGGCAGGGGGAAGGGACACTGAAGCTTTCTTT. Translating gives CSAIGAGGRDTEAFF. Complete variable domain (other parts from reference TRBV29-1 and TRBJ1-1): SAVISQKPSRDICQRGTSLTIQCQVDSQVTMMFWYRQQPGQSLTLIATANQGSEATYESGFVIDKFPISRPNLTFSTLTVSNMSPEDSSIYLCSAIGAGGRDTEAFFGQGTRLTVV.

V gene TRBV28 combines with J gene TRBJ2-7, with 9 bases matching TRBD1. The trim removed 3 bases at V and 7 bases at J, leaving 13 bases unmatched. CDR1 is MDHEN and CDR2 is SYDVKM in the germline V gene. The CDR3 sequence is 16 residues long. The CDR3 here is CASSFVEGQGLGEQYF. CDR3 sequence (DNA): TGTGCCAGCAGTTTTGTGGAGGGACAGGGTTTAGGAGAGCAGTACTTC.

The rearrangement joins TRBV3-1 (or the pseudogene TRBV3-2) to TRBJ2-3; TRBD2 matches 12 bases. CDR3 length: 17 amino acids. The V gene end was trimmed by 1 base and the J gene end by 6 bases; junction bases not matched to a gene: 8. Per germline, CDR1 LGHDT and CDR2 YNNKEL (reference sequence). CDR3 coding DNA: TGTGCCAGCAGCCAAGCGTCCATCACTAGCGGGAGGGATACGCAGTATTTT. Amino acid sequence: CASSQASITSGRDTQYF.

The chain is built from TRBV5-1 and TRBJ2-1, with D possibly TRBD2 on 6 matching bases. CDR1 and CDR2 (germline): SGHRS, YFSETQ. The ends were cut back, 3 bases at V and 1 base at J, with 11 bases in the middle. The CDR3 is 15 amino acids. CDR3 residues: CASSSEAGSYNEQFF. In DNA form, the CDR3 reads TGCGCCAGCAGCTCCGAAGCGGGTTCCTACAATGAGCAGTTCTTC. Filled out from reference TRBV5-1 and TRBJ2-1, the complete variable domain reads KAGVTQTPRYLIKTRGQQVTLSCSPISGHRSVSWYQQTPGQGLQFLFEYFSETQRNKGNFPGRFSGRQFSNSRSEMNVSTLELGDSALYLCASSSEAGSYNEQFFGPGTRLTVL.

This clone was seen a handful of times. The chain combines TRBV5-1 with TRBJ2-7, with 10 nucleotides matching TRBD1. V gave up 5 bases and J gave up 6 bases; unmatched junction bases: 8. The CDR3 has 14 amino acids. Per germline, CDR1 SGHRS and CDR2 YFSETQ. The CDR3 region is CASRRETGGGEQYF. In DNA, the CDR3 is TGCGCCAGCAGGAGAGAGACAGGGGGCGGCGAGCAGTACTTC.

CDR3: CAIRRLAENTDTQYF. CDR3 in DNA: TGTGCCATCAGGCGACTAGCGGAAAACACAGATACGCAGTATTTT. The chain couples TRBV10-3 to TRBJ2-3, with TRBD2 identical over 9 bases. The CDR3 has 15 amino acids. The germline CDR1 and CDR2 sequences are ENHRY and SYGVKD. V was pared by 6 bases and J by 2 bases, with 6 bases of the junction left unmatched.

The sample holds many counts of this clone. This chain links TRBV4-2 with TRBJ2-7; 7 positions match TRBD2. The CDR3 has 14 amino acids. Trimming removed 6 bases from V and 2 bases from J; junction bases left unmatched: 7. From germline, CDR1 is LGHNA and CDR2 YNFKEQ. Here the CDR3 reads CASSGASGPYEQYF. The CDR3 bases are TGTGCCAGCAGTGGAGCTAGCGGCCCCTACGAGCAGTACTTC.

CDR3 in amino acids: CASSLGANRNTEAFF. DNA of the CDR3: TGTGCCAGCAGCTTGGGGGCTAACCGTAACACTGAAGCTTTCTTT. The V gene is TRBV5-5, the J gene TRBJ1-1; unclear D gene. The germline V and J ends were trimmed by 0 bases and 2 bases, with 11 bases remaining between them. Germline CDR1 SGHKS, CDR2 YYEKEE (reference sequence). The CDR3 contains 15 residues.

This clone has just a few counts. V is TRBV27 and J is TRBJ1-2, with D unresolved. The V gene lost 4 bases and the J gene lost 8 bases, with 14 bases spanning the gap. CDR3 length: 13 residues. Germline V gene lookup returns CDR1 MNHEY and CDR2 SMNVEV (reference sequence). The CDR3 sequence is CASSSVPRGGYTF. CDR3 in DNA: TGTGCCAGCAGTTCAGTCCCCCGCGGAGGCTACACCTTC.

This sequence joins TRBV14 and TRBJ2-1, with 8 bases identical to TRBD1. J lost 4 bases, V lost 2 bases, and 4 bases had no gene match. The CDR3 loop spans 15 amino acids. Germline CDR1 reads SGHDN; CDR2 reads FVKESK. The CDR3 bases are TGTGCCAGCAGCCAATGGCAGGGGGCATACAATGAGCAGTTCTTC. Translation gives CASSQWQGAYNEQFF.

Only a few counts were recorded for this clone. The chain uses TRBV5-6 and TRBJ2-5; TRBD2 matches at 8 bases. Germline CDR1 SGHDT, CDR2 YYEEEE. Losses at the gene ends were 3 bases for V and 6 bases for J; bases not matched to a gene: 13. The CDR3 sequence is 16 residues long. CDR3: CASSYLSGGLGKTQYF. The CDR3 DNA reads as TGTGCCAGCAGCTACCTCAGCGGGGGCCTTGGGAAGACCCAGTACTTC.

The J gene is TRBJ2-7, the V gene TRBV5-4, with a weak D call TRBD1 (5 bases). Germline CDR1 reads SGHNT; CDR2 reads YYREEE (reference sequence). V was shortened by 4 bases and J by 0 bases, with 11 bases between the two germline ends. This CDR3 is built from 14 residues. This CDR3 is CASSPDSDSYEQYF. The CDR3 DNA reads TGTGCCAGCAGCCCAGACAGTGACTCCTACGAGCAGTACTTC.

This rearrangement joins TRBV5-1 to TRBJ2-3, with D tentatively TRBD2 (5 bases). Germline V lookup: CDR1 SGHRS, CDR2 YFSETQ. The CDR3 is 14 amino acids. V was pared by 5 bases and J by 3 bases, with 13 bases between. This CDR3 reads CASSFKEGTDTQYF. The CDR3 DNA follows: TGCGCCAGCAGTTTCAAAGAGGGTACAGATACGCAGTATTTT.

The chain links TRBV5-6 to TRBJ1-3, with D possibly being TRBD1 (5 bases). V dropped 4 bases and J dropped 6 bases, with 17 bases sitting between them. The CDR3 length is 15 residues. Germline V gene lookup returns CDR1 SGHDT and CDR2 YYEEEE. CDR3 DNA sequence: TGTGCCAGCAGCACCTGGGGGAGGACCCAAAACACCATATATTTT. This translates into CASSTWGRTQNTIYF.

The CDR3 sequence is CASRRPQANYGYTF. CDR3 bases: TGTGCCAGCAGACGCCCACAGGCTAACTATGGCTACACCTTC. The rearrangement links TRBV6-5 to TRBJ1-2; D perhaps matches TRBD1 (5 bases). The germline gives CDR1 MNHEY, CDR2 SVGAGI. Trimming pared 6 bases from V and 0 bases from J, leaving 11 bases between. The CDR3 contains 14 residues.

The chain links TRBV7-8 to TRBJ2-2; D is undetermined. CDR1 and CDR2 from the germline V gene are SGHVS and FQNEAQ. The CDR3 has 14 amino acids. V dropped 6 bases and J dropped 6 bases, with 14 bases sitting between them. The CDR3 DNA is TGTGCCAGCAGTTTCCGGCTTAGCTCCGGGGAGCTGTTTTTT. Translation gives CASSFRLSSGELFF.

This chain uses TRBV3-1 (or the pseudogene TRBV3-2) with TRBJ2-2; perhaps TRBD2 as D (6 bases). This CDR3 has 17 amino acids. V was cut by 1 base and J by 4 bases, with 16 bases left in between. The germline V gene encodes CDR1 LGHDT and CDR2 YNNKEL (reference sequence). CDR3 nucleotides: TGTGCCAGCAGCCAAGGAGGCCGACTAGTCGGCACCGGGGAGCTGTTTTTT. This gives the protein CASSQGGRLVGTGELFF.

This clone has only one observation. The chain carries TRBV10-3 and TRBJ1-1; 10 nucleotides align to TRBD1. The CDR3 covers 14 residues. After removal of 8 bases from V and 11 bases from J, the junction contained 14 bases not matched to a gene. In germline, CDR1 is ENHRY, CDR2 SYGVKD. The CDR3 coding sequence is TGTGCCATCGTGTCCGGACAGGGGGAGGTAAGGGCTTTCTTT. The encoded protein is CAIVSGQGEVRAFF.

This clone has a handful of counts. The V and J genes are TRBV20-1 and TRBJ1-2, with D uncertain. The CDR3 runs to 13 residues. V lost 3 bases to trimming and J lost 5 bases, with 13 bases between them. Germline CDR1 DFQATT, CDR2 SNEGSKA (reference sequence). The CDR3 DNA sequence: TGCAGTGCTAGTGAACAGTTCCTTTATGGCTACACCTTC. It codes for CSASEQFLYGYTF.

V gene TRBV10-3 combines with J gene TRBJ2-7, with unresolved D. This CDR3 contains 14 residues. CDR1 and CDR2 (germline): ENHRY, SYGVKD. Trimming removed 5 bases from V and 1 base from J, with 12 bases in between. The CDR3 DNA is TGTGCCATCAGTCCCGGGTATGGGTCCTACGAGCAGTACTTC. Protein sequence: CAISPGYGSYEQYF.

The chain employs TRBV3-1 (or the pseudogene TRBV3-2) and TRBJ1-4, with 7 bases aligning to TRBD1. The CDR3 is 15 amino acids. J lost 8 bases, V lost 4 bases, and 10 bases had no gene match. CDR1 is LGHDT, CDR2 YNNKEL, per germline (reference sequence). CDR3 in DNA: TGTGCCAGCAGCCCCTGGACAGGCTTCGGGGAAAAACTGTTTTTT. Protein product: CASSPWTGFGEKLFF.

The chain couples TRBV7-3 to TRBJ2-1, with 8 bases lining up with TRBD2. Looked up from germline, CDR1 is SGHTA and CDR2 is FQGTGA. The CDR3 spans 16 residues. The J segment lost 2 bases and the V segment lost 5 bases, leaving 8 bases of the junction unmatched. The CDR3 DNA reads TGTGCCAGCAGCCAAGGACTAGCTGGTCCCTACAATGAGCAGTTCTTC. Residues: CASSQGLAGPYNEQFF.

CDR3 region: CASIRGRAEYTEAFF. As DNA, the CDR3 is TGTGCCAGCATCAGGGGAAGGGCTGAGTACACTGAAGCTTTCTTT. V gene TRBV5-5 combines with J gene TRBJ1-1, with D maybe TRBD1 (6 bases). The CDR3 extends over 15 amino acids. V gave up 6 bases and J gave up 3 bases, with 18 bases separating them. Per germline, CDR1 SGHKS and CDR2 YYEKEE (reference sequence).